This T cell receptor (beta chain) is drawn from a study of cytomegalovirus exposure and HLA in healthy donors. The CDR3 loop spans 15 amino acids. Germline V gene data show CDR1 as WNHNN and CDR2 as SYGVQD (reference sequence). The V and J ends lost 3 bases and 6 bases respectively, with 14 bases between them. Researchers ran the PCR with 60 Vbeta and 13 Jbeta primers. Here immunoSEQ multiplex PCR was the method, and the copy in TCRdb shows in-frame clones only, minus some. The repertoire holds over 120,000 clones, with approximately 80% as singletons. The sequence derives from a man over 45 in good health and CMV-seronegative. The chain links TRBV10-1 to TRBJ1-4, with D maybe TRBD1 (6 bases). Input material: PBMCs. CDR3 amino acids: CASSESCRGDEKLFF. CDR3 sequence (DNA): TGCGCCAGCAGTGAAAGCTGCAGGGGTGATGAAAAACTGTTTTTT.